Presented here are 20 T cell receptor beta chains from one specimen sequenced in a study of T-cell memory formation after mild COVID-19. In TCRdb, the 5' RACE reads were re-called with MiXCR into one record per CDR3 protein. The sample includes 450,000 to 700,000 distinct CDR3 sequences, 15% to 20% of them seen just once. The sample taken for sequencing was PBMCs or a T cell subset sorted from them (not recorded which). The receptors derive from an adult woman who had mild COVID-19 (a few samples of this study predate the infection). Cell type and time point are not known.

This clonotype was detected a few times. J is TRBJ1-3 and V is TRBV20-1; D may be TRBD1 (5 bases). Trimming left V 3 bases short and J 0 bases short, with 15 bases between. The germline V gene encodes CDR1 DFQATT and CDR2 SNEGSKA (reference sequence). CDR3 length: 16 residues. CDR3 protein: CSASTAKGVSGNTIYF. CDR3 DNA sequence: TGCAGTGCTAGTACCGCCAAAGGGGTCTCTGGAAACACCATATATTTT.

CDR3 sequence reads: CASAHPLGVSGNTIYF. Here the CDR3 DNA reads TGTGCCAGCGCCCATCCCTTAGGCGTATCTGGAAACACCATATATTTT. The chain employs TRBV7-9 and TRBJ1-3; D is ambiguous. The CDR3 has 16 amino acids. The V gene's germline CDR1 is SEHNR and CDR2 FQNEAQ (reference sequence). Trimming removed 8 bases from V and 1 base from J, with 18 bases in between.

The genes are TRBV10-3 and TRBJ2-7; tentatively, D is TRBD1 or TRBD2 (7 bases each). Germline V lookup: CDR1 ENHRY, CDR2 SYGVKD. CDR3 size: 14 residues. Trimming cost V 3 bases and J 1 base, with 10 bases left between them. CDR3 bases: TGTGCCATCAGTGACAGGGGGGGTTCCTACGAGCAGTACTTC. It specifies CAISDRGGSYEQYF.

The chain joins TRBV5-4 to TRBJ1-2, with TRBD1 matching 7 bases. CDR3 length equals 16 residues. J gave up 8 bases and V 0 bases, and 13 bases lay outside the gene matches. Per the germline V gene, CDR1 is SGHNT and CDR2 is YYREEE (reference sequence). The CDR3 spells CASSLASGTESRGYTF. The CDR3 nucleotides read TGTGCCAGCAGCTTGGCATCCGGGACAGAATCTAGGGGCTACACCTTC.

CDR3 nucleotide sequence: TGTGCCAGCAGCTTAGTTAGCGCCTACGAGCAGTACTTC. Translating it yields CASSLVSAYEQYF. The chain joins TRBV7-2 to TRBJ2-7, with D possibly matching TRBD2 (5 bases). CDR3 length: 13 amino acids. Trimming took 1 base from V and 2 from J, leaving 6 bases between them. From germline, CDR1 is SGHTA and CDR2 FQGNSA.

The rearrangement joins TRBV7-3 to TRBJ2-3; weak D call: TRBD2 (5 bases). CDR1 is SGHTA and CDR2 is FQGTGA in the germline V gene. The ends were cut back, 5 bases at V and 3 bases at J, with 9 bases in the middle. This CDR3 has 13 amino acids. CDR3 residues: CASSATGTDTQYF. In DNA, the CDR3 is TGTGCCAGCAGCGCGACGGGAACAGATACGCAGTATTTT.

V is TRBV7-9 and J is TRBJ1-3; D is unclear. Per the germline V gene, CDR1 is SEHNR and CDR2 is FQNEAQ (reference sequence). CDR3 size: 17 residues. V lost 1 base and J 2 bases, leaving 15 bases between the germline ends. The chain's CDR3 is CASSLEGAGLPGNTIYF. DNA of the CDR3: TGTGCCAGCAGCTTAGAAGGAGCGGGTCTCCCTGGAAACACCATATATTTT.

V and J are TRBV3-1 and TRBJ1-2; D gene ambiguous. The CDR3 consists of 13 residues. Trimming shortened V by 0 bases and J by 4 bases, and 6 bases separated the two germline ends. Germline CDR1 reads LGHDT; CDR2 reads YNNKEL (reference sequence). The CDR3 protein is CASSQDGLYGYTF. The CDR3 nucleotides are TGTGCCAGCAGCCAAGATGGTCTCTATGGCTACACCTTC.

This clonotype appeared a few times. As DNA, the CDR3 is TGTGCCAGCAGCGTAGTTCCGAGATACTCCTACAATGAGCAGTTCTTC. Translated, it gives CASSVVPRYSYNEQFF. The chain joins TRBV9 to TRBJ2-1, with unresolved D. The CDR3 extends over 16 amino acids. Germline-derived CDR1 and CDR2 are SGDLS and YYNGEE. Trimming shortened V by 0 bases and J by 0 bases, and 10 bases separated the two germline ends.

A few counts support this clonotype. This chain uses TRBV12-3 or TRBV12-4 with TRBJ1-5; D gene unclear. The V end was cut by 3 bases, the J end by 2 bases, with 11 bases between. The CDR3 extends over 15 amino acids. The CDR3 reads CASSFSRHRNQPQHF. CDR3 DNA: TGTGCCAGCAGTTTTAGCCGACATCGCAATCAGCCCCAGCATTTT.

The chain recombines TRBV19 with TRBJ2-3, with 8 bases matching TRBD2. The V gene's germline CDR1 is LNHDA and CDR2 SQIVND (reference sequence). Losses at the gene ends were 8 bases for V and 1 base for J; bases not matched to a gene: 11. The CDR3 sequence is 16 residues long. The CDR3 reads CASRPIGGAGTDTQYF. Written as DNA, the CDR3 is TGTGCCAGTCGCCCGATCGGGGGGGCTGGCACAGATACGCAGTATTTT.

The V call is TRBV3-1, the J call TRBJ2-2; 11 nucleotides agree with TRBD2. This CDR3 is 19 amino acids long. V dropped 4 bases and J dropped 2; count of bases not matched to a gene: 12. The germline V gene encodes CDR1 LGHDT and CDR2 YNNKEL (reference sequence). The CDR3 bases are TGTGCCAGCAGCCCATATCTTTCAGGGACTAGCGGTAACACCGGGGAGCTGTTTTTT. This gives the protein CASSPYLSGTSGNTGELFF.

The rearrangement links TRBV7-2 to TRBJ2-6, with 8 bases identical to TRBD1. The CDR3 is made up of 16 amino acids. The J segment lost 2 bases and the V segment lost 4 bases, leaving 4 bases of the junction unmatched. Germline V CDR1 and CDR2: SGHTA, FQGNSA. The CDR3 bases are TGTGCCAGCAGCTCCATGGGACAGGCTGGGGCCAACGTCCTGACTTTC. It encodes CASSSMGQAGANVLTF. Drawing the rest from reference TRBV7-2 and TRBJ2-6, the complete variable domain is GAGVSQSPSNKVTEKGKDVELRCDPISGHTALYWYRQSLGQGLEFLIYFQGNSAPDKSGLPSDRFSAERTGGSVSTLTIQRTQQEDSAVYLCASSSMGQAGANVLTFGAGSRLTVL.

The chain uses TRBV29-1 and TRBJ2-3; possibly TRBD2 for D (7 bases). V was shortened by 2 bases and J by 4 bases, with 19 bases between the two germline ends. CDR3 length: 16 residues. Germline V CDR1 and CDR2: SQVTM, ANQGSEA. The CDR3 protein is CSVEPLEGGGPDTQYF. CDR3 DNA: TGCAGCGTTGAACCTCTCGAGGGGGGGGGCCCAGATACGCAGTATTTT.

The V and J genes are TRBV2 and TRBJ1-2, with TRBD1 identical over 8 bases. V was clipped by 4 bases and J by 14 bases; unmatched bases: 6. The germline gives CDR1 SNHLY, CDR2 FYNNEI. There are 11 residues in the CDR3. CDR3 amino acids: CASSAGGEVTF. The CDR3 DNA reads as TGTGCCAGCAGTGCAGGGGGCGAGGTTACCTTC.

The chain recombines TRBV20-1 with TRBJ1-2, with a weak D call TRBD1 (6 bases). The CDR3 spans 15 residues. V was clipped by 0 bases and J by 4 bases, with 15 bases between them. Germline V gene sequence: CDR1 DFQATT, CDR2 SNEGSKA (reference sequence). In DNA form, the CDR3 reads TGCAGTGCTAGAGATCGAGGGGGAAAGGGCTATGGCTACACCTTC. Translation: CSARDRGGKGYGYTF.

This clonotype was counted between two and nine times. The J gene is TRBJ2-2, the V gene TRBV7-8; 8 nucleotides agree with TRBD2. V trimming: 4 bases; J trimming: 1 base; junction bases outside the gene matches: 8. Germline V gives CDR1 SGHVS, CDR2 FQNEAQ. There are 17 residues in the CDR3. This chain's CDR3 is CASSSTRLAGNTGELFF. The CDR3 DNA reads as TGTGCCAGCAGCTCAACCCGTCTAGCGGGGAACACCGGGGAGCTGTTTTTT.

This clonotype has a handful of counts. The rearrangement joins TRBV2 to TRBJ2-2, with D perhaps TRBD2 (5 bases). The CDR3 covers 17 residues. Trimming removed 11 bases from V and 6 bases from J, with 28 bases in between. CDR1 SNHLY and CDR2 FYNNEI come from the germline V gene. The chain's CDR3 is CAVRAGGGPKSPGELFF. CDR3 nucleotides: TGTGCCGTTAGGGCCGGAGGTGGACCTAAGAGCCCCGGGGAGCTGTTTTTT.

This chain uses TRBV5-1 with TRBJ2-6; no definite D call. V lost 4 bases and J 0 bases, leaving 14 bases between the germline ends. The CDR3 is made up of 17 amino acids. Germline loops: CDR1 SGHRS, CDR2 YFSETQ. The CDR3 DNA is TGCGCCAGCAGCCCACATCACACCGCCTCTGGGGCCAACGTCCTGACTTTC. The encoded protein is CASSPHHTASGANVLTF.

This clonotype turned up a few times. The chain couples TRBV5-5 to TRBJ2-5; 8 bases agree with TRBD1. The germline V gene encodes CDR1 SGHKS and CDR2 YYEKEE (reference sequence). J was trimmed by 5 bases and V by 3 bases; bases with no gene match: 24. The CDR3 totals 20 residues. The CDR3 DNA follows: TGTGCCAGCAGCTCGGCCCCCAAAAGGAATGTGGACAGGGCTTGGGAGACCCAGTACTTC. Translation: CASSSAPKRNVDRAWETQYF.